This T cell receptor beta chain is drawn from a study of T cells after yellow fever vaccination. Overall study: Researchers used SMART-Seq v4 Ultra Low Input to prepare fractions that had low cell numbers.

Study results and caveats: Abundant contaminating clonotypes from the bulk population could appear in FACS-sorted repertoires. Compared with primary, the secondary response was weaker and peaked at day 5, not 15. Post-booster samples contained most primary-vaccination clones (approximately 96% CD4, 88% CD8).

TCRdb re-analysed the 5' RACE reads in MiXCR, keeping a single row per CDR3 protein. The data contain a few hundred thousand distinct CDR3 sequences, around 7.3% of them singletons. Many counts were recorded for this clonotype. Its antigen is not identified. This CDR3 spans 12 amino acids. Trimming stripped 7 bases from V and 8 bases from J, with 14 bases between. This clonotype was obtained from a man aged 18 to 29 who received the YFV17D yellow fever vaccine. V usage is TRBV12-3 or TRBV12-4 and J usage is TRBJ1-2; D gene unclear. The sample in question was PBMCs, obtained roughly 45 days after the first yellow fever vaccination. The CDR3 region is CASKLQAGGYTF. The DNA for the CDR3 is TGTGCCAGCAAGCTGCAAGCCGGGGGCTACACCTTC.